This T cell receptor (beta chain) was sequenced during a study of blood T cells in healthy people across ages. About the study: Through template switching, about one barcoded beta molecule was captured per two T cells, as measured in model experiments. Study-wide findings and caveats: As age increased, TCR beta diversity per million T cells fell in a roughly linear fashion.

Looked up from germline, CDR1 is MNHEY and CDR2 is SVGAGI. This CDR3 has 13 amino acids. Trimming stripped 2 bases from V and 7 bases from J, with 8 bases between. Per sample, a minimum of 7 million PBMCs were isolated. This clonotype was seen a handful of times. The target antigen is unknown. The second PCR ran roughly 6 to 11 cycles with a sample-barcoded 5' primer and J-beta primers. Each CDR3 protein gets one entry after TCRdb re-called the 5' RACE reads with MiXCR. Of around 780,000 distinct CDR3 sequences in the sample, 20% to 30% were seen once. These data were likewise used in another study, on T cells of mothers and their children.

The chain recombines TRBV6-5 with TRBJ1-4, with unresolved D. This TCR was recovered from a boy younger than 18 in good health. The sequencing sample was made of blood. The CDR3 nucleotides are TGTGCCAGCAGTTACCAGGATGGTGAAAAACTGTTTTTT. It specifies CASSYQDGEKLFF.